The 22 T cell receptor beta chains below were found in one sample sequenced in a study of blood T cell repertoires in COVID-19 (dated by TCRdb to the early 2020s). The method was the immunoSEQ multiplex PCR assay. TCRdb re-hosts the immuneACCESS table, in-frame sequences only. Its copies lack some clones; in the studies checked, an unresolved V gene accounts for under half of them, and the cause for the rest is not known. Counted in this sample were nearly 70,000 clones; 91% of them appeared once. Of the sample, around 7% falls within the top ten clones. The sequencing input was peripheral blood. These receptors came from a man between 35 and 55 years old with COVID-19, enrolled during active disease.

This rearrangement joins TRBV7-9 to TRBJ1-2; 9 positions agree with TRBD1. The J segment lost 4 bases and the V segment lost 5 bases, leaving 14 bases of the junction unmatched. CDR3 length: 17 amino acids. Germline V gives CDR1 SEHNR, CDR2 FQNEAQ (reference sequence). The CDR3, as DNA: TGTGCCAGCAGCCCGCCCCGGGACAGGGTGGGCTCCTATGGCTACACCTTC. Translating gives CASSPPRDRVGSYGYTF.

CDR3 residues: CASSIPGGRNEQYF. CDR3 sequence (DNA): TGTGCCAGTAGTATCCCGGGAGGGCGGAACGAGCAGTACTTC. The chain combines TRBV19 with TRBJ2-7; 8 nucleotides line up with TRBD2. CDR1 LNHDA and CDR2 SQIVND come from the germline V gene (reference sequence). The CDR3 is 14 residues long. V gave up 3 bases and J gave up 5 bases; unmatched junction bases: 6.

This chain connects TRBV28 to TRBJ1-1; D is perhaps TRBD1 (5 bases). The germline gives CDR1 MDHEN, CDR2 SYDVKM. V was pared by 5 bases and J by 6 bases, with 10 bases between. The CDR3 loop spans 12 amino acids. CDR3 in amino acids: CASSPSGSEAFF. CDR3 bases: TGTGCCAGCAGTCCCTCAGGGTCTGAAGCTTTCTTT.

J is TRBJ1-5 and V is TRBV6-5, with D uncertain. Germline V lookup: CDR1 MNHEY, CDR2 SVGAGI. V dropped 4 bases and J dropped 1 base, with 5 bases sitting between them. The CDR3 extends over 13 amino acids. CDR3 protein: CASSSRSNQPQHF. CDR3 nucleotide sequence: TGTGCCAGCAGTTCACGGAGCAATCAGCCCCAGCATTTT.

The chain has TRBV3-1 (or the pseudogene TRBV3-2) and TRBJ1-1, with 7 positions matching TRBD1. The CDR3 covers 15 residues. Trimming removed 1 base from V and 2 bases from J; junction bases left unmatched: 4. Germline V lookup: CDR1 LGHDT, CDR2 YNNKEL (reference sequence). The CDR3 nucleotides read TGTGCCAGCAGCCAAGGTACAGGGGCCAACACTGAAGCTTTCTTT. It codes for CASSQGTGANTEAFF.

This clone showed up just once. This sequence joins TRBV30 and TRBJ1-2; TRBD1 matches at 12 bases. With V trimmed by 5 bases and J by 4 bases, 2 bases remained unmatched. Germline values: CDR1 GTSNPN, CDR2 SVGIG (reference sequence). The CDR3 runs to 13 residues. The CDR3 DNA reads as TGTGCCTGGGGGACAGGGGGCGGCTATGGCTACACCTTC. Translated, it gives CAWGTGGGYGYTF.

The chain is built from TRBV28 and TRBJ2-3, with 8 bases aligning to TRBD1. The CDR3 sequence is 15 residues long. Germline V lookup: CDR1 MDHEN, CDR2 SYDVKM. V was clipped by 0 bases and J by 4 bases; unmatched bases: 3. CDR3 bases: TGTGCCAGCAGTTTATGGGTACAGGGGGCAGATACGCAGTATTTT. It translates to CASSLWVQGADTQYF.

The V gene is TRBV4-1, the J gene TRBJ1-5; D might be TRBD1 (6 bases). The ends were cut back, 0 bases at V and 6 bases at J, with 12 bases in the middle. The CDR3 runs to 15 residues. CDR1 MGHRA and CDR2 YSYEKL come from the germline V gene. CDR3 sequence: CASSQDIGGLQPQHF. The CDR3 DNA is TGCGCCAGCAGCCAAGATATTGGGGGCCTTCAGCCCCAGCATTTT.

The CDR3 is CASSLRRTAGTQYF. In DNA, the CDR3 is TGTGCCAGCAGCTTAAGGCGGACGGCGGGTACGCAGTATTTT. The rearrangement links TRBV7-2 to TRBJ2-3, with D possibly matching TRBD2 (5 bases). CDR1 is SGHTA and CDR2 is FQGNSA in the germline V gene. Trimming stripped 2 bases from V and 8 bases from J, with 14 bases between. The CDR3 contains 14 residues.

This clone was recorded only once. The chain employs TRBV30 and TRBJ1-2; 8 bases line up with TRBD1. The CDR3 loop spans 12 amino acids. Trimming removed 5 bases from V and 4 bases from J; junction bases left unmatched: 3. Looked up from germline, CDR1 is GTSNPN and CDR2 is SVGIG (reference sequence). In DNA form, the CDR3 reads TGTGCCTGGGCCACAGGGGGCTATGGCTACACCTTC. It encodes CAWATGGYGYTF.

The V gene is TRBV19, the J gene TRBJ1-6; tentatively, D is TRBD1 (5 bases). CDR1 is LNHDA, CDR2 SQIVND, per germline (reference sequence). The CDR3 extends over 13 amino acids. V lost 8 bases and J 7 bases, leaving 12 bases between the germline ends. This CDR3 is CASSAGWNSPLHF. CDR3 in DNA: TGTGCCAGTTCGGCAGGGTGGAATTCACCCCTCCACTTT.

The chain links TRBV7-6 to TRBJ1-1, with D perhaps matching TRBD1 (5 bases). CDR1 and CDR2 from the germline V gene are SGHVS and FNYEAQ. The CDR3 is 15 residues long. V shed 5 bases and J shed 4 bases, with 17 bases lying between them. The CDR3 nucleotides read TGTGCCAGCAGCCCCCGGGGGGGGGATGGCACTGAAGCTTTCTTT. This sequence encodes CASSPRGGDGTEAFF.

The chain uses TRBV25-1 and TRBJ2-7; TRBD2 agrees at 15 bases. The CDR3 runs 13 residues. J gave up 6 bases and V 10 bases, and 4 bases lay outside the gene matches. Per germline, CDR1 MGHDK and CDR2 SYGVNS. The CDR3 nucleotides read TGTGCCACCGGACTAGCGGGGGGGGGCGAGCAGTACTTC. The encoded protein is CATGLAGGGEQYF.

The chain uses TRBV30 and TRBJ1-6, with D possibly matching TRBD1 (5 bases). V was clipped by 0 bases and J by 8 bases, with 11 bases between them. The CDR3 is made up of 14 amino acids. Germline lookup yields CDR1 GTSNPN and CDR2 SVGIG (reference sequence). CDR3 sequence (DNA): TGTGCCTGGAGTGTCGGGGGATTTGATTCACCCCTCCACTTT. Translating gives CAWSVGGFDSPLHF.

This chain links TRBV30 with TRBJ2-7; 9 bases fit TRBD1. Germline lookup yields CDR1 GTSNPN and CDR2 SVGIG (reference sequence). The ends lost 2 bases at V and 6 bases at J; junction bases unmatched: 5. This CDR3 is built from 13 residues. CDR3 coding DNA: TGTGCCTGGAGTTTCGGACAGGGGTTCGAGCAGTACTTC. Translating gives CAWSFGQGFEQYF.

The chain combines TRBV13 with TRBJ2-3, with 8 bases lining up with TRBD2. Germline-derived CDR1 and CDR2 are PRHDT and FYEKMQ (reference sequence). The CDR3 totals 15 residues. With 4 bases clipped from V and 3 bases from J, the junction kept 6 bases outside the gene matches. CDR3 loop: CASSYRGGGTDTQYF. CDR3 coding DNA: TGTGCCAGCAGCTACCGGGGGGGCGGTACAGATACGCAGTATTTT.

The rearrangement uses TRBV7-2 and TRBJ2-7; 9 bases map to TRBD1. The CDR3 loop spans 14 amino acids. CDR1 and CDR2 from the germline V gene are SGHTA and FQGNSA. V was clipped by 1 base and J by 7 bases; unmatched bases: 5. The CDR3 is CASSLGDRALEQYF. CDR3 in DNA: TGTGCCAGCAGCTTAGGGGACAGGGCGTTGGAGCAGTACTTC.

This clone appeared a single time. V gene TRBV7-3 combines with J gene TRBJ1-6; TRBD1 might be the D (5 bases). V lost 5 bases, J lost 7 bases, and 18 bases lay in between. Per germline, CDR1 SGHTA and CDR2 FQGTGA. CDR3 length equals 16 residues. The CDR3 sequence is CASSRGGVGGNSPLHF. The DNA of the CDR3 is TGTGCCAGCAGCCGAGGAGGGGTGGGGGGAAATTCACCCCTCCACTTT.

This sequence joins TRBV5-4 and TRBJ2-5; 10 nucleotides line up with TRBD2. The CDR3 is 15 amino acids. Trimming cost V 4 bases and J 4 bases; bases outside gene matches: 7. CDR1 and CDR2 from the germline V gene are SGHNT and YYREEE (reference sequence). CDR3 nucleotides: TGTGCCAGCAGCGGCCAGCGGGGGGGCGGAGAGACCCAGTACTTC. It codes for CASSGQRGGGETQYF.

The genes are TRBV3-1 (or the pseudogene TRBV3-2) and TRBJ2-5; the match to TRBD2 covers 11 bases. The CDR3 loop spans 18 amino acids. CDR1 is LGHDT and CDR2 is YNNKEL in the germline V gene (reference sequence). The J segment lost 0 bases and the V segment lost 3 bases, leaving 9 bases of the junction unmatched. The CDR3 DNA reads as TGTGCCAGCAGCCAGGTGGCTAGCGGGGGGATCTACCAAGAGACCCAGTACTTC. Translating gives CASSQVASGGIYQETQYF.

The chain uses TRBV28 and TRBJ2-5, with D perhaps TRBD1 (6 bases). Germline assignment: CDR1 MDHEN and CDR2 SYDVKM. The CDR3 spans 15 residues. The V end was cut by 6 bases, the J end by 5 bases, with 19 bases between. The CDR3 sequence is CASSPQQGQTETQYF. CDR3 coding DNA: TGTGCCAGCAGCCCGCAACAGGGTCAGACGGAGACCCAGTACTTC. Complete variable domain (other parts from reference TRBV28 and TRBJ2-5): DVKVTQSSRYLVKRTGEKVFLECVQDMDHENMFWYRQDPGLGLRLIYFSYDVKMKEKGDIPEGYSVSREKKERFSLILESASTNQTSMYLCASSPQQGQTETQYFGPGTRLLVL.

Only one count was recorded for this clone. J is TRBJ1-4 and V is TRBV28, with D possibly TRBD1 on 6 matching bases. Germline V lookup: CDR1 MDHEN, CDR2 SYDVKM. This CDR3 is 16 amino acids long. The V end lost 3 bases, the J end lost 0 bases, and 11 bases lay between the germline ends. The CDR3 nucleotides are TGTGCCAGCAGTTTTTCACAGGGAGCAACTAATGAAAAACTGTTTTTT. Translated, it gives CASSFSQGATNEKLFF. The variable domain in full, with the rest retrieved from reference TRBV28 and TRBJ1-4, is DVKVTQSSRYLVKRTGEKVFLECVQDMDHENMFWYRQDPGLGLRLIYFSYDVKMKEKGDIPEGYSVSREKKERFSLILESASTNQTSMYLCASSFSQGATNEKLFFGSGTQLSVL.